This is a list of T cell receptor beta chains from one sample in a study of cytomegalovirus exposure and HLA in healthy donors. The table came from immunoSEQ multiplex PCR; TCRdb's copy has only in-frame clones and leaves some out. The table includes about 92,000 clones, approximately 84% detected once. The sample comprised PBMCs. The receptors were sampled from a woman younger than 30 in good health and CMV-seropositive. Each CDR3 is given without its conserved first and last residue. Each record gives: V gene, J gene, CDR3 protein.

>TRBV2|TRBJ2-3
ASKRLAGTDTQY
>TRBV29-1|TRBJ2-5
SVEGLGTQY
>TRBV2|TRBJ2-7
ASSVPRFFAEQY
>TRBV13|TRBJ2-7
ASSSTYAGLGEQY
>TRBV5-1|TRBJ1-3
ASSFSREGGNTIY
>TRBV30|TRBJ1-2
AWSGQGPPNYGYT
>TRBV6-5|TRBJ1-5
ASSPQGIGNQPQH
>TRBV29-1|TRBJ1-1
SVEEELGDSS
>TRBV6-6|TRBJ2-3
ASSPTGLGGTQY
>TRBV7-9|TRBJ2-7
ASSSPLQGHEQY
>TRBV5-1|TRBJ2-1
ASSLAGTSGFYNEQF
>TRBV29-1|TRBJ2-7
SGAVTGAHEQY
>TRBV27|TRBJ1-2
ASSLWTGGPLGYT
>TRBV7-8|TRBJ2-3
ASSLPSGLSTDTQY
>TRBV11-2|TRBJ1-2
ASSLDILSQEGYT
>TRBV4-2|TRBJ2-7
ASSQRTGGSYEQY
>TRBV19|TRBJ1-3
ASMAGSGNTIY
>TRBV7-3|TRBJ1-3
ASSFSGGSGNTIY
>TRBV12-5|TRBJ2-3
ASGIGTSGSTDTQY
>TRBV6-1|TRBJ2-3
ASSEERGGTDTQY
>TRBV7-9|TRBJ1-1
ASSLVSGGMGTEAF
>TRBV5-1|TRBJ2-2
ASSLEFAGDTGELF
>TRBV7-9|TRBJ2-6
ASSPATGGTFSGANVLT
>TRBV5-6|TRBJ2-2
ASSLGLTDGELF
>TRBV6-5|TRBJ1-6
ASSPGDSYSPLH
>TRBV7-2|TRBJ2-3
ASRKQGNTDTQY
>TRBV10-1|TRBJ2-1
ASSGSPTSGGGSYNEQF
>TRBV4-1|TRBJ1-3
ASSPREFGNTIY
>TRBV7-2|TRBJ2-6
ASSSAGTGANVLT
>TRBV19|TRBJ1-5
ASSSPPDRVGNQPQH
>TRBV30|TRBJ1-5
AWSLRDDQPQH
>TRBV27|TRBJ1-1
ASSAPWGVGAF
>TRBV27|TRBJ1-1
ASSFKRNTEAF
>TRBV4-1|TRBJ1-2
ASSQVQDLILYGYT
>TRBV7-7|TRBJ1-1
ASSLGQGDTEAF
>TRBV15|TRBJ2-7
ATSTPTSGNSEQY
>TRBV19|TRBJ1-2
GSSSFDRTKANYGYT
>TRBV6-5|TRBJ2-1
ASNPGGDEQF